These 7 T cell receptor beta chains came from one sample sequenced in a study of siplizumab effects on memory and regulatory T cells. Libraries were prepared by immunoSEQ multiplex PCR; TCRdb keeps only in-frame clonotypes and omits some of them. The top ten hold approximately 0.6% of the sample, which has about 50,000 clones, about 97% seen once. The specimen was naive CD4+ T cells sorted from blood. All receptors derive from a human donor in good health.

The chain combines TRBV5-4 with TRBJ1-2; 7 nucleotides align to TRBD1. The germline gives CDR1 SGHNT, CDR2 YYREEE (reference sequence). This CDR3 has 13 residues. The J segment lost 2 bases and the V segment lost 4 bases, leaving 2 bases of the junction unmatched. The CDR3 nucleotides read TGTGCCAGCAGCCTGGACAGGAACTATGGCTACACCTTC. It codes for CASSLDRNYGYTF. Full variable domain (remainder filled in from reference TRBV5-4 and TRBJ1-2): ETGVTQSPTHLIKTRGQQVTLRCSSQSGHNTVSWYQQALGQGPQFIFQYYREEENGRGNFPPRFSGLQFPNYSSELNVNALELDDSALYLCASSLDRNYGYTFGSGTRLTVV.

The chain has TRBV15 and TRBJ1-4; D gene uncertain. The CDR3 is 14 residues long. Between the trimmed V and J ends, which lost 0 bases and 6 bases, there was a span of 8 bases. In germline, CDR1 is LNHNV, CDR2 YYDKDF (reference sequence). CDR3 nucleotide sequence: TGTGCCACCAGCAGAGATCGGGCGGATGAAAAACTGTTTTTT. It yields the protein CATSRDRADEKLFF. Based on the CDR3 plus reference TRBV15 and TRBJ1-4, the full variable domain is DAMVIQNPRYQVTQFGKPVTLSCSQTLNHNVMYWYQQKSSQAPKLLFHYYDKDFNNEADTPDNFQSRRPNTSFCFLDIRSPGLGDTAMYLCATSRDRADEKLFFGSGTQLSVL.

The J gene is TRBJ1-4, the V gene TRBV18, with D possibly being TRBD1 (6 bases). Germline values: CDR1 KGHSH, CDR2 LQKENI. V was shortened by 8 bases and J by 3 bases, with 13 bases between the two germline ends. This CDR3 has 14 residues. In DNA form, the CDR3 reads TGTGCCAGCACTTGGGGGCGAGCTAATGAAAAACTGTTTTTT. Its translation: CASTWGRANEKLFF.

V is TRBV6-6 and J is TRBJ1-5; TRBD1 might be the D (5 bases). The CDR3 has 16 amino acids. Trimming removed 2 bases from V and 3 bases from J, with 14 bases in between. Germline V gene lookup returns CDR1 MNHNY and CDR2 SVGAGI (reference sequence). The CDR3 reads CASSYKVSGNNQPQHF. CDR3 nucleotides: TGTGCCAGCAGTTACAAAGTATCAGGGAACAATCAGCCCCAGCATTTT.

V usage is TRBV5-1 and J usage is TRBJ2-7; 12 bases map to TRBD2. The J segment lost 2 bases and the V segment lost 2 bases, leaving 2 bases of the junction unmatched. The CDR3 runs to 15 residues. Germline V gene data show CDR1 as SGHRS and CDR2 as YFSETQ. CDR3 sequence reads: CASSLLAGGAYEQYF. Here the CDR3 DNA reads TGCGCCAGCAGCTTACTAGCGGGAGGCGCCTACGAGCAGTACTTC.

The chain has TRBV28 and TRBJ1-2; tentative D call: TRBD1 (6 bases). CDR3 size: 15 residues. V lost 2 bases and J lost 4, with 14 bases in between. From germline, CDR1 is MDHEN and CDR2 SYDVKM. Here the CDR3 DNA reads TGTGCCAGCAGTTTAAGTGGGGGGGCGGGCTATGGCTACACCTTC. This translates into CASSLSGGAGYGYTF.

The CDR3 sequence: CASRAGGSTGELFF. The CDR3 DNA reads TGTGCCAGCAGGGCCGGGGGAAGCACCGGGGAGCTGTTTTTT. The chain joins TRBV6-4 to TRBJ2-2; possible D gene TRBD2, 6 bases. Trimming cost V 6 bases and J 4 bases, with 12 bases left between them. Germline V lookup: CDR1 MRHNA, CDR2 SNTAGT. This CDR3 has 14 amino acids.